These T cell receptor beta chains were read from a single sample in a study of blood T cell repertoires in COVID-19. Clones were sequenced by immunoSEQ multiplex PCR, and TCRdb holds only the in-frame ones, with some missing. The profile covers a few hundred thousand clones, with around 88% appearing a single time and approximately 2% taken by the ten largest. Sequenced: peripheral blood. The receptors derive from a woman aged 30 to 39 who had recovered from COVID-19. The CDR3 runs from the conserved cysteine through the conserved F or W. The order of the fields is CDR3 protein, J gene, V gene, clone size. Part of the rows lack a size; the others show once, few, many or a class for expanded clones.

CASSPGASGTHETQYF TRBJ2-5 TRBV4-1 -
CATSESSGANVLTF TRBJ2-6 TRBV24-1 -
CASSFDRPFYGYTF TRBJ1-2 TRBV5-1 once
CASSLGQGFNYGYTF TRBJ1-2 TRBV7-6 once
CASSMGTGTGTEAFF TRBJ1-1 TRBV19 -
CASRLIDRGQVRNEQYF TRBJ2-7 TRBV12-2 -
CASSFTGGLNQPQHF TRBJ1-5 TRBV7-2 -
CASSRTGQYQETQYF TRBJ2-5 TRBV2 -
CASSLGQGQPQHF TRBJ1-5 TRBV12-3/TRBV12-4 -
CASSLERASGNLRREQFF TRBJ2-1 TRBV11-2 -
CASSYDTGGYEQYF TRBJ2-7 TRBV6-5 -
CASSTDNDYGYTF TRBJ1-2 TRBV5-1 -
CASSPPGTFEAFF TRBJ1-1 TRBV4-1 -
CASSPTGGRGNEQFF TRBJ2-1 TRBV18 -
CASSPGQASGGANVLTF TRBJ2-6 TRBV18 -
CASSAPAENTGELFF TRBJ2-2 TRBV19 -
CASSPLGRGGGYQETQYF TRBJ2-5 TRBV27 -